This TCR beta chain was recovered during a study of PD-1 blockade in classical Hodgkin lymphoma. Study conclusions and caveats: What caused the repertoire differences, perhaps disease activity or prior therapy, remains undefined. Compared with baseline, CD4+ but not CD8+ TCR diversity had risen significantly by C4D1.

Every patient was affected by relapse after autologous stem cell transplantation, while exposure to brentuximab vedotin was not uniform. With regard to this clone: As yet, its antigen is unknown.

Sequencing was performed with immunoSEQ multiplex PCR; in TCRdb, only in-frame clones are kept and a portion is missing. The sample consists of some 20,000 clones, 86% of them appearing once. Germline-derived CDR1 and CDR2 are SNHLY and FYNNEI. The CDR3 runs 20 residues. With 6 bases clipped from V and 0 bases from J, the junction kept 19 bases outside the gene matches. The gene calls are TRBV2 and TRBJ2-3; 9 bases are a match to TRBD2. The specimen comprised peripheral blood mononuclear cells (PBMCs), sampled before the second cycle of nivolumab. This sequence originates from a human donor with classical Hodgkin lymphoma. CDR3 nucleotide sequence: TGTGCCAGCAGCGGATCCTGGGGCTCCGGGACTAGCTTTAGCACAGATACGCAGTATTTT. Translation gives CASSGSWGSGTSFSTDTQYF.